These 5 T cell receptor beta chains came from one sample sequenced in a study of human T cells and chemical hapten exposure. Time point given: patch test 1, 2 weeks after DPC sensitization. Treatment: therapeutic diphenylcyclopropenone sensitization with weekly scalp DPC. TCRdb used MiXCR to reprocess the RACE reads, holding one entry per CDR3 protein. The table shows roughly 200,000 distinct CDR3 sequences, with around 24% occurring only once. The sequenced sample was whole blood, obtained in connection with sensitization to the hapten diphenylcyclopropenone (DPC). All receptors come from a woman between 45 and 65 years old with alopecia areata. Some clones in this sample may be carry-over from other donors' samples.

The chain joins TRBV29-1 to TRBJ1-6; TRBD1 is a possible D gene (6 bases). Germline values: CDR1 SQVTM, CDR2 ANQGSEA. V was clipped by 7 bases and J by 5 bases, with 12 bases between them. The CDR3 extends over 13 amino acids. CDR3 DNA: TGCAGCGGCTCACAGGGAGATAATTCACCCCTCCACTTT. Residues: CSGSQGDNSPLHF. Full variable domain (remainder filled in from reference TRBV29-1 and TRBJ1-6): SAVISQKPSRDICQRGTSLTIQCQVDSQVTMMFWYRQQPGQSLTLIATANQGSEATYESGFVIDKFPISRPNLTFSTLTVSNMSPEDSSIYLCSGSQGDNSPLHFGNGTRLTVT.

The J gene is TRBJ1-1, the V gene TRBV20-1, with 7 bases aligning to TRBD1. V dropped 6 bases and J dropped 6; count of bases not matched to a gene: 13. Germline V lookup: CDR1 DFQATT, CDR2 SNEGSKA (reference sequence). The CDR3 consists of 14 residues. Here the CDR3 reads CSAKPAGGMSEAFF. CDR3 bases: TGCAGTGCCAAACCGGCAGGGGGTATGTCTGAAGCTTTCTTT.

V is TRBV20-1 and J is TRBJ2-5; D might be TRBD1 (6 bases). The length of the CDR3 is 14 residues. Germline V gene lookup returns CDR1 DFQATT and CDR2 SNEGSKA (reference sequence). V shed 1 base and J shed 5 bases, with 14 bases lying between them. CDR3 nucleotide sequence: TGCAGTGCTAGAGTGACGAACAGGGTTGAGACCCAGTACTTC. This encodes CSARVTNRVETQYF.

This clonotype was observed a few times. The rearrangement joins TRBV11-1 to TRBJ2-1, with D possibly being TRBD2 (5 bases). Trimming removed 1 base from V and 4 bases from J, with 14 bases in between. The length of the CDR3 is 16 residues. Germline lookup yields CDR1 SGHAT and CDR2 FQDESV (reference sequence). The CDR3 loop is CASSLEGRTRYNEQFF. The DNA for the CDR3 is TGTGCCAGCAGCTTAGAGGGCCGAACTAGATACAATGAGCAGTTCTTC.

This sequence joins TRBV2 and TRBJ2-4; D remains unclear. Trimming took off 9 bases at V and 1 base at J, with 16 bases between the two ends. CDR3 size: 15 residues. Germline CDR1 is SNHLY and CDR2 is FYNNEI. The CDR3 here is CASVTNGLAKNIQYF. CDR3 bases: TGTGCCAGTGTGACGAATGGGCTGGCCAAAAACATTCAGTACTTC.